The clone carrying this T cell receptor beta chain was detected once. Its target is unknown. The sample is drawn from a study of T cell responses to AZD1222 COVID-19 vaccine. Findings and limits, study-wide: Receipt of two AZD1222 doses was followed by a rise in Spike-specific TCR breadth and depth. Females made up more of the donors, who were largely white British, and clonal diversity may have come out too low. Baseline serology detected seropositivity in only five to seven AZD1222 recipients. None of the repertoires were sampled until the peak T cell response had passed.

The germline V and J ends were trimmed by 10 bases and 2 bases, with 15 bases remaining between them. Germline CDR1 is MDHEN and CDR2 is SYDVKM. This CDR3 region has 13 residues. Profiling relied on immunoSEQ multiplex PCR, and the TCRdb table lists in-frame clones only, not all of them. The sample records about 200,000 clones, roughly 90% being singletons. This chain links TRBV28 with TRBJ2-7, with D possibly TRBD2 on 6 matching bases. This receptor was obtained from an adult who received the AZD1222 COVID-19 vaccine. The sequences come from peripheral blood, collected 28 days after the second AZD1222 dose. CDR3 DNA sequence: TGTGCCACGGGGTCTTGGGGGGCCTACGAGCAGTACTTC. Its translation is CATGSWGAYEQYF. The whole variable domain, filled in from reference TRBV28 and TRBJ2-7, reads DVKVTQSSRYLVKRTGEKVFLECVQDMDHENMFWYRQDPGLGLRLIYFSYDVKMKEKGDIPEGYSVSREKKERFSLILESASTNQTSMYLCATGSWGAYEQYFGPGTRLTVT.